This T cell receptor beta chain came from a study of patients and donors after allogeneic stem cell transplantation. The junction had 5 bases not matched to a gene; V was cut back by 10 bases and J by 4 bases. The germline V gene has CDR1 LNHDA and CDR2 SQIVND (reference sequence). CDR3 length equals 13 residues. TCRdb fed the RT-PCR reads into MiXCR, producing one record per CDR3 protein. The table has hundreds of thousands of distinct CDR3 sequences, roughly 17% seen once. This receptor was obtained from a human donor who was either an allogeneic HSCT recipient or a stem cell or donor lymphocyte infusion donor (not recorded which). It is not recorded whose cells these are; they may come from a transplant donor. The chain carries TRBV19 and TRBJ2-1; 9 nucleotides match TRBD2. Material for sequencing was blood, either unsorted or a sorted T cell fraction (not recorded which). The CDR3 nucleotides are TGTGCCACCCGACTAGCGGTATACAATGAGCAGTTCTTC. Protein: CATRLAVYNEQFF.